Detailed here is one TCR beta chain. RNA in amounts of roughly 0.5 to 1 ug was reverse transcribed with random hexamers. Coverage of TCR beta CDR3 amplification by immunoSEQ multiplex PCR extended to 54 Vbeta and 13 Jbeta. TCRdb processed the immunoSEQ multiplex PCR reads anew with MiXCR; each CDR3 protein has one entry. The sample lists a few hundred thousand distinct CDR3 sequences; 80% to 90% were seen once. V lost 2 bases, J lost 10 bases, and 17 bases lay in between. The CDR3 contains 13 residues. Germline V gene lookup returns CDR1 GTSNPN and CDR2 SVGIG (reference sequence). The data were obtained in a study of CD8 T cells in Susac syndrome.

The chain is built from TRBV30 and TRBJ1-1; D remains unclear. The receptor's source is a human donor with multiple sclerosis. The sequenced material came from CD8+ T cells from PBMCs. This CDR3 is CAWSPVGPSRAFF. CDR3 bases: TGTGCCTGGAGTCCCGTTGGTCCCTCCCGAGCTTTCTTT.